The 31 T cell receptor beta chains below all came from one sample that was sequenced in a study of Ad26.COV2.S vaccination and SARS-CoV-2 variants. The treatment was: around 19 received Ad26.COV2.S at low or high dose, single or two shots; 5 received placebo; per-sample allocation not given. Sampling was done on day 63 after the first vaccine or placebo injection. The protocol was immunoSEQ multiplex PCR, while the TCRdb copy is restricted to in-frame clones and leaves out a portion. The data show 360,000 or so clones, roughly 90% seen once. The material was peripheral blood, obtained in a trial of Ad26.COV2.S vaccine versus placebo. The origin of the receptors is a person between 18 and 59 years old who received the Ad26.COV2.S COVID-19 vaccine or a placebo.

This rearrangement joins TRBV19 to TRBJ1-1, with D maybe TRBD1 (5 bases). Germline V lookup: CDR1 LNHDA, CDR2 SQIVND (reference sequence). CDR3 length equals 13 residues. V lost 4 bases and J 10 bases, leaving 16 bases between the germline ends. The CDR3 reads CASSTEAGDGAFF. CDR3 in DNA: TGTGCCAGTAGTACCGAAGCGGGGGATGGAGCTTTCTTT.

The chain combines TRBV10-3 with TRBJ2-7; 14 bases align to TRBD2. After removal of 6 bases from V and 0 bases from J, the junction contained 16 bases not matched to a gene. Germline CDR1 ENHRY, CDR2 SYGVKD. CDR3 length: 20 amino acids. The CDR3: CAISTLPGTSGRGASYEQYF. The CDR3 bases are TGTGCCATCAGCACACTTCCCGGGACTAGCGGGAGAGGGGCCTCCTACGAGCAGTACTTC.

V usage is TRBV7-9 and J usage is TRBJ2-3; D is tentatively TRBD1 or TRBD2 (6 bases each). Trimming took off 5 bases at V and 4 bases at J, with 16 bases between the two ends. The CDR3 length is 15 residues. CDR1 is SEHNR and CDR2 is FQNEAQ in the germline V gene (reference sequence). The CDR3 DNA follows: TGTGCCAGCAGCGTCCAAGGGGGAGGTGCAGATACGCAGTATTTT. This translates into CASSVQGGGADTQYF.

This chain connects TRBV5-1 to TRBJ2-3, with TRBD2 as a possible D gene (6 bases). This CDR3 comprises 14 residues. The V gene lost 5 bases and the J gene lost 0 bases, with 10 bases spanning the gap. Germline CDR1 reads SGHRS; CDR2 reads YFSETQ. The CDR3 region is CASSSGRSTDTQYF. DNA for the CDR3: TGCGCCAGCAGTAGCGGAAGGAGCACAGATACGCAGTATTTT.

V gene TRBV23-1 combines with J gene TRBJ2-7; the match to TRBD2 covers 8 bases. TRBV23-1 is labeled an ORF, and its function is uncertain. This CDR3 region has 16 residues. V gave up 7 bases and J gave up 6 bases; unmatched junction bases: 17. For the CDR3, the DNA is TGCGCCAGCAATACAGGGTCAGCGGGAGAAAGGAGCGAGCAGTACTTC. Its protein product is CASNTGSAGERSEQYF.

This clone was recorded once. J is TRBJ2-2 and V is TRBV7-2; D is possibly TRBD1 or TRBD2 (5 bases each). Trimming left V 9 bases short and J 2 bases short, with 19 bases between. The CDR3 length is 16 residues. The germline CDR1 and CDR2 sequences are SGHTA and FQGNSA. The CDR3 protein is CARPKSGQTNTGELFF. DNA for the CDR3: TGTGCCAGACCCAAGTCGGGGCAGACAAACACCGGGGAGCTGTTTTTT.

In nucleotides, the CDR3 is TGTGCCAGTACTCCTAGTTGGACTCTCCTCACAGATACGCAGTATTTT. Its protein product is CASTPSWTLLTDTQYF. This sequence joins TRBV19 and TRBJ2-3; tentative D call: TRBD2 (5 bases). V was cut by 7 bases and J by 2 bases, with 19 bases left in between. The CDR3 has 16 residues. In germline, CDR1 is LNHDA, CDR2 SQIVND (reference sequence).

V gene TRBV10-2 combines with J gene TRBJ1-1; no definite D call. Germline lookup yields CDR1 WSHSY and CDR2 SAAADI. CDR3 length equals 11 residues. With 7 bases removed from V and 5 bases from J, the gap between germline ends came to 8 bases. CDR3 DNA sequence: TGCGCCAGCACCCCACGGACTGAAGCTTTCTTT. This sequence encodes CASTPRTEAFF.

The rearrangement uses TRBV19 and TRBJ2-2; perhaps TRBD2 as D (5 bases). Germline CDR1 and CDR2: LNHDA and SQIVND (reference sequence). Trimming cost V 3 bases and J 4 bases, with 9 bases left between them. The CDR3 is 14 residues long. The CDR3 region has the DNA TGTGCCAGTAGTATGGTACGGGGCACCGGGGAGCTGTTTTTT. Protein product: CASSMVRGTGELFF.

The chain recombines TRBV7-9 with TRBJ2-3, with D possibly matching TRBD1 (5 bases). Trimming removed 5 bases from V and 6 bases from J, with 9 bases in between. CDR3 length: 12 amino acids. In germline, CDR1 is SEHNR, CDR2 FQNEAQ (reference sequence). This CDR3 reads CASSETADTQYF. For the CDR3, the DNA is TGTGCCAGCAGCGAGACAGCGGATACGCAGTATTTT.

This chain uses TRBV2 with TRBJ1-1; D call uncertain. The CDR3 length is 13 residues. Trimming removed 4 bases from V and 1 base from J, with 7 bases in between. Germline-derived CDR1 and CDR2 are SNHLY and FYNNEI. CDR3 DNA: TGTGCCAGCAGTGTATCTCAGAACACTGAAGCTTTCTTT. Amino acids: CASSVSQNTEAFF.

The chain combines TRBV7-2 with TRBJ2-1, with a weak D call TRBD1 (6 bases). The germline gives CDR1 SGHTA, CDR2 FQGNSA. V dropped 1 base and J dropped 5 bases, with 12 bases sitting between them. The CDR3 covers 15 residues. This CDR3 is CASSLGAGGHNEQFF. CDR3 DNA sequence: TGTGCCAGCAGCTTAGGGGCTGGGGGCCACAATGAGCAGTTCTTC.

The V call is TRBV27, the J call TRBJ2-1; tentative D call: TRBD2 (6 bases). V lost 5 bases and J 10 bases, leaving 24 bases between the germline ends. Germline loops: CDR1 MNHEY, CDR2 SMNVEV (reference sequence). The CDR3 is 16 amino acids. The CDR3 nucleotides are TGTGCCAGCAGTCCGCGACTAGTCCCTCTAACAATCGAGCAGTTCTTC. The encoded protein is CASSPRLVPLTIEQFF.

The chain's CDR3 is CAWSSSGIGFGYTF. CDR3 in DNA: TGTGCCTGGAGTAGCTCTGGTATAGGGTTTGGCTACACCTTC. This rearrangement joins TRBV30 to TRBJ1-2; no reliable D call. The CDR3 totals 14 residues. V lost 2 bases and J 7 bases, leaving 17 bases between the germline ends. Germline V gene lookup returns CDR1 GTSNPN and CDR2 SVGIG (reference sequence). Full variable domain (missing parts from reference TRBV30 and TRBJ1-2): SQTIHQWPATLVQPVGSPLSLECTVEGTSNPNLYWYRQAAGRGLQLLFYSVGIGQISSEVPQNLSASRPQDRQFILSSKKLLLSDSGFYLCAWSSSGIGFGYTFGSGTRLTVV.

This clone was counted a few times. V is TRBV6-2 or TRBV6-3 and J is TRBJ2-7; TRBD2 matches at 10 bases. After removal of 5 bases from V and 1 base from J, the junction contained 5 bases not matched to a gene. Germline CDR1 reads MNHEY; CDR2 reads SVGEGT. The CDR3 spans 15 residues. In nucleotides, the CDR3 is TGTGCCAGCAGTACTACTAGCGGGATATCCTACGAGCAGTACTTC. It yields the protein CASSTTSGISYEQYF.

The chain carries TRBV7-2 and TRBJ2-7; possibly TRBD1 or TRBD2 for D (6 bases each). Germline assignment: CDR1 SGHTA and CDR2 FQGNSA. The CDR3 loop spans 14 amino acids. Trimming removed 5 bases from V and 5 bases from J, with 16 bases in between. CDR3 in DNA: TGTGCCAGCAGCCCGGGGGCGTGGGCGGACGAGCAGTACTTC. This gives the protein CASSPGAWADEQYF.

The V and J genes are TRBV6-6 and TRBJ1-1, with D possibly matching TRBD1 (5 bases). The V end was cut by 6 bases, the J end by 0 bases, with 17 bases between. Germline V CDR1 and CDR2: MNHNY, SVGAGI (reference sequence). The length of the CDR3 is 16 residues. The CDR3 region has the DNA TGTGCCAGCAGAACGAATCCCGGGACCCTGAACACTGAAGCTTTCTTT. It translates to CASRTNPGTLNTEAFF.

The chain links TRBV9 to TRBJ2-3, with 7 positions matching TRBD1. V shed 1 base and J 3 bases; nucleotides not matched to a gene: 8. CDR3 length equals 16 residues. Germline CDR1 and CDR2: SGDLS and YYNGEE. As DNA, the CDR3 is TGTGCCAGCAGCGTATGGGGCCAGGGGGAGACAGATACGCAGTATTTT. It yields the protein CASSVWGQGETDTQYF. Complete variable domain (other parts from reference TRBV9 and TRBJ2-3): DSGVTQTPKHLITATGQRVTLRCSPRSGDLSVYWYQQSLDQGLQFLIQYYNGEERAKGNILERFSAQQFPDLHSELNLSSLELGDSALYFCASSVWGQGETDTQYFGPGTRLTVL.

The chain carries TRBV29-1 and TRBJ2-3, with D perhaps matching TRBD1 (5 bases). The CDR3 contains 15 residues. Germline CDR1 SQVTM, CDR2 ANQGSEA. Deletions cut 4 bases from V and 6 bases from J, with 20 bases between. The CDR3 nucleotides read TGCAGCGTTGTTATGACAGTAGGGCCTACCGATACGCAGTATTTT. Translation: CSVVMTVGPTDTQYF.

This chain joins TRBV2 and TRBJ2-1; possible D gene TRBD2, 5 bases. V shed 6 bases and J shed 6 bases, with 6 bases lying between them. This CDR3 is built from 11 residues. The V gene's germline CDR1 is SNHLY and CDR2 FYNNEI. This CDR3 is CASRTSNEQFF. The CDR3 nucleotides are TGTGCCAGCAGAACTAGCAATGAGCAGTTCTTC.

This clone showed up just once. This chain links TRBV11-2 with TRBJ2-1; D not resolved. This CDR3 has 15 amino acids. Between the trimmed V and J ends, which lost 5 bases and 1 base, there was a span of 12 bases. Germline CDR1 reads SGHAT; CDR2 reads FQNNGV. The CDR3 DNA follows: TGTGCCAGCAGCGCGATAGGTTCTTCCTACAATGAGCAGTTCTTC. This translates into CASSAIGSSYNEQFF.

This chain uses TRBV24-1 with TRBJ2-5; a weak D match, TRBD2 (6 bases). The CDR3 loop spans 13 amino acids. V was cut by 9 bases and J by 1 base, with 11 bases left in between. Germline V gene sequence: CDR1 KGHDR, CDR2 SFDVKD. The CDR3: CATGRRGQETQYF. DNA of the CDR3: TGTGCCACCGGGCGGCGGGGCCAAGAGACCCAGTACTTC.

This clone has just a few counts. The chain couples TRBV6-6 to TRBJ2-7; perhaps TRBD1 as D (5 bases). V lost 6 bases and J lost 6, with 15 bases in between. CDR1 MNHNY and CDR2 SVGAGI come from the germline V gene (reference sequence). The CDR3 loop spans 13 amino acids. The CDR3 DNA is TGTGCCAGCAGGGATCTCGGACAACGCGAGCAGTACTTC. Its translation: CASRDLGQREQYF.

The chain recombines TRBV6-1 with TRBJ2-2, with a weak D call TRBD2 (5 bases). V shed 1 base and J shed 4 bases, with 10 bases lying between them. The CDR3 has 15 amino acids. Germline values: CDR1 MNHNS, CDR2 SASEGT. The CDR3 region is CASSEGNGITGELFF. CDR3 bases: TGTGCCAGCAGTGAAGGGAACGGGATCACCGGGGAGCTGTTTTTT.

This clone came up a few times. The chain joins TRBV3-1 (or the pseudogene TRBV3-2) to TRBJ1-2, with unresolved D. This CDR3 region has 12 residues. With 4 bases removed from V and 7 bases from J, the gap between germline ends came to 10 bases. Germline loops: CDR1 LGHDT, CDR2 YNNKEL (reference sequence). The CDR3 protein is CASSRQRRGYTF. CDR3 sequence (DNA): TGTGCCAGCAGCCGCCAACGGCGTGGCTACACCTTC.

This clone appeared a few times. The chain combines TRBV15 with TRBJ1-1, with D tentatively TRBD1 (5 bases). Germline V CDR1 and CDR2: LNHNV, YYDKDF (reference sequence). V dropped 8 bases and J dropped 1 base, with 11 bases sitting between them. This CDR3 comprises 13 residues. The CDR3 region has the DNA TGTGCCACCTCAGGGAGACCGAACACTGAAGCTTTCTTT. Residues: CATSGRPNTEAFF.

In this sample, this clone turned up once. This chain uses TRBV6-5 with TRBJ1-4; TRBD1 aligns across 12 bases. The CDR3 loop spans 16 amino acids. Germline V gene lookup returns CDR1 MNHEY and CDR2 SVGAGI. Trimming took 0 bases from V and 8 from J; bases not matched to a gene: 4. CDR3 amino acids: CASSYSAGTGGEKLFF. DNA of the CDR3: TGTGCCAGCAGTTACTCCGCCGGGACAGGGGGCGAAAAACTGTTTTTT.

The chain joins TRBV13 to TRBJ2-1; 7 nucleotides align to TRBD2. The CDR3 has 14 residues. CDR1 PRHDT and CDR2 FYEKMQ come from the germline V gene (reference sequence). J lost 2 bases, V lost 5 bases, and 3 bases had no gene match. The CDR3, as DNA: TGTGCCAGCAGCCTTCGGGAGGCCTACAATGAGCAGTTCTTC. It translates to CASSLREAYNEQFF.

V and J are TRBV9 and TRBJ2-1; maybe TRBD2 (5 bases). V lost 0 bases to trimming and J lost 5 bases, with 12 bases between them. CDR3 length equals 15 residues. Germline V gene lookup returns CDR1 SGDLS and CDR2 YYNGEE. This chain's CDR3 is CASSVGGITNNEQFF. CDR3 bases: TGTGCCAGCAGCGTAGGAGGGATTACCAACAATGAGCAGTTCTTC.

The V gene is TRBV19, the J gene TRBJ2-5, with D possibly being TRBD2 (7 bases). The CDR3 spans 14 residues. Trimming pared 3 bases from V and 5 bases from J, leaving 13 bases between. Germline CDR1 and CDR2: LNHDA and SQIVND (reference sequence). The CDR3 DNA reads TGTGCCAGTAGTATCGGGGGGCTAGGTGAGACCCAGTACTTC. It codes for CASSIGGLGETQYF.

This chain uses TRBV20-1 with TRBJ1-1; D possibly corresponds to TRBD1 (6 bases). This CDR3 region has 13 residues. Trimming removed 3 bases from V and 1 base from J, with 9 bases in between. Per the germline V gene, CDR1 is DFQATT and CDR2 is SNEGSKA (reference sequence). The CDR3 coding sequence is TGCAGTGCTAGTTTACAGGGGAACACTGAAGCTTTCTTT. It translates to CSASLQGNTEAFF.